This TCR beta chain was captured by sequencing in a study of T cell changes during pregnancy in multiple sclerosis. This clone came up a few times. Method: immunoSEQ multiplex PCR; TCRdb's copy keeps in-frame clones and lacks some. The data show 70,000 to 95,000 clones, over 85% seen once. Trimming at V came to 3 bases and at J to 9 bases, leaving 10 bases not matched to a gene. The CDR3 sequence is 14 residues long. This TCR derives from a female donor with multiple sclerosis, enrolled in a pregnancy study. This specimen consisted of peripheral blood, obtained in the first trimester of pregnancy. V gene TRBV23-1 combines with J gene TRBJ1-2; the match to TRBD1 covers 7 bases. TRBV23-1 counts as an open reading frame of uncertain function. CDR3 amino acids: CASSHQDRNYCYTF. CDR3 DNA sequence: TGCGCCAGCAGTCACCAGGACAGGAACTACTGCTACACCTTC.